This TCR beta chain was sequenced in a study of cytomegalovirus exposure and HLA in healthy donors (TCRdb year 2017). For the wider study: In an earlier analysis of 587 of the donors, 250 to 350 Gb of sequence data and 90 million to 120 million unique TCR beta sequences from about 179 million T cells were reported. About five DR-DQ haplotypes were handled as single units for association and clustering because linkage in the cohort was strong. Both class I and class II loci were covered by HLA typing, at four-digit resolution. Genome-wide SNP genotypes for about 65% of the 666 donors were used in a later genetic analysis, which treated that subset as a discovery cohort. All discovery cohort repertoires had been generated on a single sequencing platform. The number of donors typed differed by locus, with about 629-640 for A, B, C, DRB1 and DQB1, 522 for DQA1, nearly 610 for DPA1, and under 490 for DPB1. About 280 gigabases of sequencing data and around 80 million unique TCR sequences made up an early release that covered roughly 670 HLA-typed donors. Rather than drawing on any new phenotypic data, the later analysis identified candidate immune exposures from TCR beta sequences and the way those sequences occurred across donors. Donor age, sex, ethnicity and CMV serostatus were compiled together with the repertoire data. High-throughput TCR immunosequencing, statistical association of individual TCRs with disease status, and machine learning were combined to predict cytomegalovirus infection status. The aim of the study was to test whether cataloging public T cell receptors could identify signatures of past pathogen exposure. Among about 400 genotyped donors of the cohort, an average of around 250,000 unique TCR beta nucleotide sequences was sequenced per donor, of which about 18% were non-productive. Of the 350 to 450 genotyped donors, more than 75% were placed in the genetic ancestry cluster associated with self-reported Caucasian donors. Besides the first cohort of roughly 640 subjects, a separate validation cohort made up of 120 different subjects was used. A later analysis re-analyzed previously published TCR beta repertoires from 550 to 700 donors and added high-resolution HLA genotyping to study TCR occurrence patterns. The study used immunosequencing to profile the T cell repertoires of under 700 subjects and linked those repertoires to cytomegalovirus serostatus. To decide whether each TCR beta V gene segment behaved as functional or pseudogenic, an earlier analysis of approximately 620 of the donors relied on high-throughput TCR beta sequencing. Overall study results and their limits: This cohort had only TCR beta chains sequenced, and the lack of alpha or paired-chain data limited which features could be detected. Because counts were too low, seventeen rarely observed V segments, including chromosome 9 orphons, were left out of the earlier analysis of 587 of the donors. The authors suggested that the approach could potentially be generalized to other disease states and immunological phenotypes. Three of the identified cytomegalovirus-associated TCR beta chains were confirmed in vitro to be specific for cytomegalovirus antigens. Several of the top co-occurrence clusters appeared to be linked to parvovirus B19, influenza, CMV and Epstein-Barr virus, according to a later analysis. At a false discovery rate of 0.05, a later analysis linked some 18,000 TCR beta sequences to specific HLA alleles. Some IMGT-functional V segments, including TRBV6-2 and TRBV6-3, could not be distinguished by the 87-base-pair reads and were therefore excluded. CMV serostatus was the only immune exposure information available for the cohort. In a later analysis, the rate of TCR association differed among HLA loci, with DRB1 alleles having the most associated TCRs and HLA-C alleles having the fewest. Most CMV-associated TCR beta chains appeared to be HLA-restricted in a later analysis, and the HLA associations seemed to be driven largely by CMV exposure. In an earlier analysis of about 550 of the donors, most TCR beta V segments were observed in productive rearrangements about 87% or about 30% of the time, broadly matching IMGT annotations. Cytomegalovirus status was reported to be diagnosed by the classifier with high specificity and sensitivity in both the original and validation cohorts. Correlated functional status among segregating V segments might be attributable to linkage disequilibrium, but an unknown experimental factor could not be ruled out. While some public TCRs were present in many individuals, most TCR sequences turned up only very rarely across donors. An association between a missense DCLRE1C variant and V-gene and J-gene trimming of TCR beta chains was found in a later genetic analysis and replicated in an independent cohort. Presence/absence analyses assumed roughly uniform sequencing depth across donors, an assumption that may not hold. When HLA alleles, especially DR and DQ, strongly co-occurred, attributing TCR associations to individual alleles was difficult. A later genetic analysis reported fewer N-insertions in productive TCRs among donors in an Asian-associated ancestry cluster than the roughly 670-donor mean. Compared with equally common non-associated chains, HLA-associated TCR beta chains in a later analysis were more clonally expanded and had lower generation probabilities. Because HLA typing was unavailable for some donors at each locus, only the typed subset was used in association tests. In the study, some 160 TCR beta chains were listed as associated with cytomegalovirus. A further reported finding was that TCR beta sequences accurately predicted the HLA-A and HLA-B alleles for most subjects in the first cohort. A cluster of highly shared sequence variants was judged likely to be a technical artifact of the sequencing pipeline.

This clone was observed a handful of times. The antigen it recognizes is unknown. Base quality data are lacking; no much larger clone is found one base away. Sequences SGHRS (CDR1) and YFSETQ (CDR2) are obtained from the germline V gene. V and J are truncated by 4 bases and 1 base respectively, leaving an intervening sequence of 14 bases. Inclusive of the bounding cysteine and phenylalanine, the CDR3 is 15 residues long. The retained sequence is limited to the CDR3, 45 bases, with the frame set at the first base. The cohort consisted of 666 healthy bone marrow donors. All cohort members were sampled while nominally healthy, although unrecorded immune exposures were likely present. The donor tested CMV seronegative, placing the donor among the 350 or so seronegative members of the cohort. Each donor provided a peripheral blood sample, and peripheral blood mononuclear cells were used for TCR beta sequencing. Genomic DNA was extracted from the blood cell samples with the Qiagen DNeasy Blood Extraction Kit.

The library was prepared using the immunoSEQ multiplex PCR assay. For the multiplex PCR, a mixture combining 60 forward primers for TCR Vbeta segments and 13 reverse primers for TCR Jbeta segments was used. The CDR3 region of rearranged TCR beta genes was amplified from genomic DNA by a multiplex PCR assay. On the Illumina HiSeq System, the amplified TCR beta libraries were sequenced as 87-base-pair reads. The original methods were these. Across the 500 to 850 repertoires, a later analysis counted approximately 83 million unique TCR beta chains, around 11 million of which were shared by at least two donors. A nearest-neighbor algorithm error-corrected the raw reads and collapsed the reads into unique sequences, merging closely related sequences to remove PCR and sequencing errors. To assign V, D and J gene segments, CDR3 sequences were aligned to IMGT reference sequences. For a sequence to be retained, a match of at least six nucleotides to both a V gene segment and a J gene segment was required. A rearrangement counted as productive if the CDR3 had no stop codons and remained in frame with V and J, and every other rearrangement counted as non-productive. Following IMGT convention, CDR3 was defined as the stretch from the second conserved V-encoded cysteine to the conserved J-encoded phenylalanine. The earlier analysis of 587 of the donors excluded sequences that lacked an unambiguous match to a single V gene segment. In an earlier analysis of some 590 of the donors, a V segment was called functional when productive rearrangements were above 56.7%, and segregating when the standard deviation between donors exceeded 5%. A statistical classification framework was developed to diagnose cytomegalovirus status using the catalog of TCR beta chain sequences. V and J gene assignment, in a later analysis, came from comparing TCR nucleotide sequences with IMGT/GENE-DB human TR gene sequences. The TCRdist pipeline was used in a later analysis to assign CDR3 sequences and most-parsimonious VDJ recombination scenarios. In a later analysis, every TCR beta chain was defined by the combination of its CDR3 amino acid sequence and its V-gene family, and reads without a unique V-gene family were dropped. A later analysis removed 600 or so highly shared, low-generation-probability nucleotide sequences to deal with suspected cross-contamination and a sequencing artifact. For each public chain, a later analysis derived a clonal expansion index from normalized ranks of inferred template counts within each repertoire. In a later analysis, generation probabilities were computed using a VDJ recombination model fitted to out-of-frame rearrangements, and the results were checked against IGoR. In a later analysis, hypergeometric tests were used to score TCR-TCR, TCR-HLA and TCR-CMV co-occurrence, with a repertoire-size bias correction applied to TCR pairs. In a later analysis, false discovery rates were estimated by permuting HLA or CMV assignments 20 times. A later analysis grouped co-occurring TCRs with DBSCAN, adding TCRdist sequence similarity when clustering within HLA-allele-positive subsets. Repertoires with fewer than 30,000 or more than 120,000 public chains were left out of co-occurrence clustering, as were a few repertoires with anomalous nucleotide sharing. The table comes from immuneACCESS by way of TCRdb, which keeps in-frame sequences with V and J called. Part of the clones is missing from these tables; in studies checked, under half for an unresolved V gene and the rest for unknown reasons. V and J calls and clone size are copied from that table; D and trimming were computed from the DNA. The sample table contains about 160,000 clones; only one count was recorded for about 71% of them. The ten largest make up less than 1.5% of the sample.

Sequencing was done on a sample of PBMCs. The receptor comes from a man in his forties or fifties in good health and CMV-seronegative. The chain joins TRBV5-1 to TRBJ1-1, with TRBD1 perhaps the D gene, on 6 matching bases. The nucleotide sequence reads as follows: TGCGCCAGCAGCCCTATTGTGGGACAGAACACTGAAGCTTTCTTT. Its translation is CASSPIVGQNTEAFF.